The 15 T cell receptor beta chains below come from one sample, sequenced in a study of identical twins (dated by TCRdb to the mid-2010s). Library method: 5' RACE. The listed sequencing device is Illumina HiSeq 2000. Starting from the raw public reads, TCRdb applied fastp trimming at Q25, assembled clones with MiXCR and retained in-frame beta chains. Under each unique CDR3 protein, matching rows form one entry showing the most common genes and DNA. The sample has 510,000 or so distinct CDR3 sequences on record, approximately 14% of them singletons. Roughly 0.4% of the sample is held by the ten biggest clonotypes. These data were also filed under a second study, of yellow fever vaccine responses in identical twins.

Material for sequencing was CD4+ T cells sorted from blood. The source of these receptors is a young woman in good health.

This chain joins TRBV5-5 and TRBJ2-7; D uncertain. The length of the CDR3 is 14 residues. The ends were cut back, 4 bases at V and 7 bases at J, with 18 bases in the middle. The germline CDR1 and CDR2 sequences are SGHKS and YYEKEE (reference sequence). The CDR3 sequence: CASSPTSHAREQYV. The CDR3 DNA reads as TGTGCCAGCAGCCCCACTTCACACGCGCGGGAGCAGTACGTC.

V gene TRBV14 combines with J gene TRBJ2-7, with 9 nucleotides matching TRBD1. Germline trimming cut 6 bases from V and 3 bases from J; bases unmatched to any gene: 6. This CDR3 has 14 amino acids. CDR1 is SGHDN and CDR2 is FVKESK in the germline V gene. The CDR3 DNA reads TGTGCCAGCAGGCCCATGGACAGGGGCTACGAGCAGTACTTC. Its translation is CASRPMDRGYEQYF.

J is TRBJ2-3 and V is TRBV7-8; TRBD2 aligns across 9 bases. The CDR3 is made up of 15 amino acids. Germline-derived CDR1 and CDR2 are SGHVS and FQNEAQ. V was clipped by 1 base and J by 6 bases; unmatched bases: 5. In nucleotides, the CDR3 is TGTGCCAGCAGCTTAGGGGGACTAGCTAGGGATACGCAGTATTTT. This gives the protein CASSLGGLARDTQYF.

A few counts support this clonotype. The V call is TRBV20-1, the J call TRBJ1-4, with unresolved D. The CDR3 spans 14 residues. Germline CDR1 is DFQATT and CDR2 is SNEGSKA (reference sequence). V lost 6 bases and J lost 7, with 18 bases in between. CDR3 nucleotides: TGCAGTGCCCAACCCCGGACCCATGGTGAAAAACTGTTTTTT. It specifies CSAQPRTHGEKLFF.

In this sample, this clonotype turned up a few times. This chain joins TRBV7-2 and TRBJ2-2, with D possibly TRBD2 on 6 matching bases. The V end was cut by 4 bases, the J end by 2 bases, with 14 bases between. Germline V gene lookup returns CDR1 SGHTA and CDR2 FQGNSA. This CDR3 comprises 16 residues. Here the CDR3 reads CASSSPMGGNTGELFF. CDR3 DNA sequence: TGTGCCAGCAGCTCTCCCATGGGGGGAAACACCGGGGAGCTGTTTTTT. The full variable domain, with the rest looked up from reference TRBV7-2 and TRBJ2-2, is GAGVSQSPSNKVTEKGKDVELRCDPISGHTALYWYRQSLGQGLEFLIYFQGNSAPDKSGLPSDRFSAERTGGSVSTLTIQRTQQEDSAVYLCASSSPMGGNTGELFFGEGSRLTVL.

The chain links TRBV2 to TRBJ2-3; D uncertain. Trimming cost V 2 bases and J 0 bases, with 9 bases left between them. This CDR3 spans 15 amino acids. Germline CDR1 and CDR2: SNHLY and FYNNEI. The CDR3 DNA reads TGTGCCAGCAGTGAACATGCCCTGAGCACAGATACGCAGTATTTT. It is translated as CASSEHALSTDTQYF.

V is TRBV3-1 and J is TRBJ1-5; D possibly corresponds to TRBD1 (5 bases). Per germline, CDR1 LGHDT and CDR2 YNNKEL (reference sequence). There are 15 residues in the CDR3. V was clipped by 1 base and J by 4 bases, with 11 bases between them. In DNA, the CDR3 is TGTGCCAGCAGCCAAGGGCTTTCAGGGAATCAGCCCCAGCATTTT. Protein sequence: CASSQGLSGNQPQHF.

This clonotype was seen only a few times. The chain is built from TRBV14 and TRBJ2-4; TRBD1 aligns across 7 bases. Per germline, CDR1 SGHDN and CDR2 FVKESK. The CDR3 runs to 14 residues. J lost 8 bases, V lost 5 bases, and 9 bases had no gene match. Written as DNA, the CDR3 is TGTGCCAGCAGCGGGGCAGGGGGATGGCACATTCAGTACTTC. Its translation: CASSGAGGWHIQYF. The whole variable domain, filled in from reference TRBV14 and TRBJ2-4, reads EAGVTQFPSHSVIEKGQTVTLRCDPISGHDNLYWYRRVMGKEIKFLLHFVKESKQDESGMPNNRFLAERTGGTYSTLKVQPAELEDSGVYFCASSGAGGWHIQYFGAGTRLSVL.

The chain combines TRBV4-1 with TRBJ2-7, with 11 bases fitting TRBD2. CDR1 and CDR2 (germline): MGHRA, YSYEKL. The V and J ends lost 5 bases and 3 bases, in that order; junction bases with no gene match: 6. The CDR3 is made up of 15 amino acids. CDR3 nucleotide sequence: TGCGCCAGCAGCAACCCGGGACTAGCGGACTACGAGCAGTACTTC. Encoded protein: CASSNPGLADYEQYF.

The chain uses TRBV29-1 and TRBJ2-5, with D possibly matching TRBD1 (6 bases). Germline CDR1 and CDR2: SQVTM and ANQGSEA. The CDR3 has 13 residues. The germline V and J ends were trimmed by 6 bases and 2 bases, with 13 bases remaining between them. The CDR3 loop reads CSVGQSWQETQYF. As DNA, the CDR3 is TGCAGCGTCGGACAGAGCTGGCAAGAGACCCAGTACTTC.

This clonotype has ten or more counts. This rearrangement joins TRBV12-3 or TRBV12-4 to TRBJ1-2; TRBD1 might be the D (5 bases). V was shortened by 2 bases and J by 4 bases, with 11 bases between the two germline ends. The CDR3 totals 14 residues. CDR3 region: CASSLQGSSYGYTF. The CDR3 coding sequence is TGTGCCAGCAGTTTACAGGGATCCTCCTATGGCTACACCTTC.

V gene TRBV3-1 combines with J gene TRBJ2-7; D might be TRBD1 (5 bases). The V and J ends lost 3 bases and 5 bases respectively, with 14 bases between them. Germline V gene data show CDR1 as LGHDT and CDR2 as YNNKEL (reference sequence). The CDR3 consists of 14 residues. The CDR3 coding sequence is TGTGCCAGCAGCCATGCAGGGTCTGGGCACGAGCAGTACTTC. Residues: CASSHAGSGHEQYF.

The V and J genes are TRBV5-6 and TRBJ2-1, with 9 positions matching TRBD2. From germline, CDR1 is SGHDT and CDR2 YYEEEE. The CDR3 extends over 18 amino acids. V was clipped by 3 bases and J by 0 bases; unmatched bases: 10. The CDR3 nucleotides are TGTGCCAGCAGCTGGGGGCAAGCGGGGGGCGTCTCCTACAATGAGCAGTTCTTC. Protein: CASSWGQAGGVSYNEQFF.

The rearrangement uses TRBV3-1 and TRBJ1-1; 9 bases line up with TRBD1. The length of the CDR3 is 14 residues. The V and J ends lost 4 bases and 10 bases, in that order; junction bases with no gene match: 10. Germline CDR1 is LGHDT and CDR2 is YNNKEL (reference sequence). CDR3 coding DNA: TGTGCCAGCAGCCGCCTGGGACAGGGCCAGGGAGCTTTCTTT. Translation: CASSRLGQGQGAFF. Full variable domain (missing parts from reference TRBV3-1 and TRBJ1-1): DTAVSQTPKYLVTQMGNDKSIKCEQNLGHDTMYWYKQDSKKFLKIMFSYNNKELIINETVPNRFSPKSPDKAHLNLHINSLELGDSAVYFCASSRLGQGQGAFFGQGTRLTVV.

This clonotype was observed a handful of times. The CDR3 coding sequence is TGTGCCAGCAGTTACTCCTGGACAAATTACTATGGCTACACCTTC. This encodes CASSYSWTNYYGYTF. V is TRBV6-2 or TRBV6-3 and J is TRBJ1-2, with D perhaps TRBD1 (5 bases). Trimming left V 0 bases short and J 3 bases short, with 11 bases between. The germline CDR1 and CDR2 sequences are MNHEY and SVGEGT. This CDR3 has 15 residues.